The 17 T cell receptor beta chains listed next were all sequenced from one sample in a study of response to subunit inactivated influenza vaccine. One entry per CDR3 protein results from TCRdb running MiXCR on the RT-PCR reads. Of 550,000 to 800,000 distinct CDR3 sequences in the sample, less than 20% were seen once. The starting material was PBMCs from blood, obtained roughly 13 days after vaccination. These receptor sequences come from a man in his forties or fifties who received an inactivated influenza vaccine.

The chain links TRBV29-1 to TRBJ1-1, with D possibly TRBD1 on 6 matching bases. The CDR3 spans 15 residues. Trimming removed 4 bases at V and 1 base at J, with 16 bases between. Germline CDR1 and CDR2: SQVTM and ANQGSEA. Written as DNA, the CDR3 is TGCAGCGTTGGGGGAGGGAGGGGGAAGAACACTGAAGCTTTCTTT. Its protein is CSVGGGRGKNTEAFF.

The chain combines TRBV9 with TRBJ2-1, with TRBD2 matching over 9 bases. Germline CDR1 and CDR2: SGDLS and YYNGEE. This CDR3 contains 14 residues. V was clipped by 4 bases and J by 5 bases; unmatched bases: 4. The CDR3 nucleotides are TGTGCCAGCAGCCCTACTAGCGGGCACAATGAGCAGTTCTTC. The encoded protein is CASSPTSGHNEQFF.

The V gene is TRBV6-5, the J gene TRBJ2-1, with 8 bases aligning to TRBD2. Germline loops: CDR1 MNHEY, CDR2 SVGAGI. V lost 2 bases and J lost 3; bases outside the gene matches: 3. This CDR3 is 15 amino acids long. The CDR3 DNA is TGTGCCAGCAGTTACGACGGGAGGGGCTACAATGAGCAGTTCTTC. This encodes CASSYDGRGYNEQFF.

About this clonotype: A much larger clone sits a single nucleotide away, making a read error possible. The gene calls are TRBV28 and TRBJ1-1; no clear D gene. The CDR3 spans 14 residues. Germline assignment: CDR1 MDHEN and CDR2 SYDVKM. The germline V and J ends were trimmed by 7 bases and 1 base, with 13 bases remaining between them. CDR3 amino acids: CASKPGRQNTEAFF. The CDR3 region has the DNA TGTGCCAGCAAGCCTGGGCGGCAGAACACTGAAGCTTTCTTT.

CDR3 sequence reads: CASSLLRSGAGTDTQYF. DNA of the CDR3: TGTGCCAGCAGCCTACTCCGTAGCGGGGCGGGGACAGATACGCAGTATTTT. The chain combines TRBV7-2 with TRBJ2-3, with 8 bases that match TRBD2. The junction had 13 bases not matched to a gene; V was cut back by 5 bases and J by 3 bases. The CDR3 is made up of 17 amino acids. CDR1 and CDR2 (germline): SGHTA, FQGNSA.

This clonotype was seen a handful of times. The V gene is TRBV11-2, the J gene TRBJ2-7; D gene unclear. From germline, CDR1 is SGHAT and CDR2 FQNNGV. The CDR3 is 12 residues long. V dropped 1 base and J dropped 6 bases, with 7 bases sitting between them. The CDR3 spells CASSLVFSEQYF. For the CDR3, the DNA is TGTGCCAGCAGCTTAGTCTTCAGCGAGCAGTACTTC.

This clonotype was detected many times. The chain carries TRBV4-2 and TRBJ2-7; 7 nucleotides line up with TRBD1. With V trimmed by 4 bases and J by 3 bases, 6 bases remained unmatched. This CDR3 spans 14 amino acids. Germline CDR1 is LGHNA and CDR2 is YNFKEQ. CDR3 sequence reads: CASSPRDSSYEQYF. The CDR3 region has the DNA TGTGCCAGCAGCCCCCGGGACAGTAGCTACGAGCAGTACTTC.

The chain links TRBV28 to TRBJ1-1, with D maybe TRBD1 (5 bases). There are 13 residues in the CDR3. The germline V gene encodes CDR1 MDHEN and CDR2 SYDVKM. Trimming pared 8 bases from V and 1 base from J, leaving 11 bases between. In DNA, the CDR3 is TGTGCCAGCGACTCGGGGGGGAACACTGAAGCTTTCTTT. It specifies CASDSGGNTEAFF.

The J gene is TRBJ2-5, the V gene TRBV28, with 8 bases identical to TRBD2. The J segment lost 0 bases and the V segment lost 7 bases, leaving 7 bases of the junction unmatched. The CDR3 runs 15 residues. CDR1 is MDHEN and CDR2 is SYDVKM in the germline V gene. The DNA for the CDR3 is TGTGCCAGCAACCGTCCGGGAGGGTACCAAGAGACCCAGTACTTC. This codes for CASNRPGGYQETQYF.

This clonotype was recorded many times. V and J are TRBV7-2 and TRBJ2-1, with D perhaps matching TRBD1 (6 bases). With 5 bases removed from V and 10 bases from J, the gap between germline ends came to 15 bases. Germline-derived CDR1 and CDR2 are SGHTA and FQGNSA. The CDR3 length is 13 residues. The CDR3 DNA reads TGTGCCAGCAGCCCCCTACAGGGTAAGGAGCAGTTCTTC. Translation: CASSPLQGKEQFF.

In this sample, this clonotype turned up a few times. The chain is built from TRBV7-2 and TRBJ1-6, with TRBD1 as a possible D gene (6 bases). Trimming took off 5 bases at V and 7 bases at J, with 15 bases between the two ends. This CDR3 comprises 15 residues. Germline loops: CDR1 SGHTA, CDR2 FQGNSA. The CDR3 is CASSPPGAGNSPLHF. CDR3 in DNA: TGTGCCAGCAGCCCCCCGGGGGCAGGGAATTCACCCCTCCACTTT.

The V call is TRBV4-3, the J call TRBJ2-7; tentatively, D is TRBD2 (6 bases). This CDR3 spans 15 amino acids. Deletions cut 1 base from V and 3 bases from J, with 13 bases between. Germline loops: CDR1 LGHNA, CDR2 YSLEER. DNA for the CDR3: TGCGCCAGCAGCCAAGTCGGGGGTAGCATCTACGAGCAGTACTTC. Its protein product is CASSQVGGSIYEQYF.

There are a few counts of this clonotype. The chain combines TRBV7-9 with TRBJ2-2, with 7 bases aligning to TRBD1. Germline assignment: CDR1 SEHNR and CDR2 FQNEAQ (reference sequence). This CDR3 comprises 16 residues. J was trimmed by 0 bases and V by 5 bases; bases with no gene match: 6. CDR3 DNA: TGTGCCAGCAGCACGGTGACAGGGTCGAACACCGGGGAGCTGTTTTTT. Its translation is CASSTVTGSNTGELFF.

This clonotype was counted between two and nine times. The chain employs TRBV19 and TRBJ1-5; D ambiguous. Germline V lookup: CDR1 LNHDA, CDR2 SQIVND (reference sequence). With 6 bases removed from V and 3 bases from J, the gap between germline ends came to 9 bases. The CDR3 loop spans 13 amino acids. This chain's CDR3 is CASSDTDNQPQHF. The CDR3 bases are TGTGCCAGTAGCGACACGGACAATCAGCCCCAGCATTTT.

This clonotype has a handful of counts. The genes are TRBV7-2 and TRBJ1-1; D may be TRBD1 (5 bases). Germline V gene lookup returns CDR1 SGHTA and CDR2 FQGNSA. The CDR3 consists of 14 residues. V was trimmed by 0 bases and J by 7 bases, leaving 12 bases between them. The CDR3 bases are TGTGCCAGCAGCTTAGCTCAGGGTTATTTTGAAGCTTTCTTT. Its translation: CASSLAQGYFEAFF.

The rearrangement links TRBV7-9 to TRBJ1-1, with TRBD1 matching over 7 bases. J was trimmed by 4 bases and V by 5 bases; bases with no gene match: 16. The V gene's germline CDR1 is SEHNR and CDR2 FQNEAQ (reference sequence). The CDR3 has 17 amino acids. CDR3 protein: CASSPRTGNLLFTEAFF. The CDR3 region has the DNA TGTGCCAGCAGCCCGAGGACAGGCAACCTGTTATTCACTGAAGCTTTCTTT.

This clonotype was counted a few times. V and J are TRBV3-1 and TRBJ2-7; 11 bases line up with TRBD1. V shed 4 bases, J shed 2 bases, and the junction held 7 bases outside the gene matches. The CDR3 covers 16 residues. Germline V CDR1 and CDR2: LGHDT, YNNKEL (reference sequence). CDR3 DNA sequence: TGTGCCAGCAGCCGGGGGAGGACAGGGGGCGCCTACGAGCAGTACTTC. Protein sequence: CASSRGRTGGAYEQYF.